This T cell receptor beta chain stems from a study of T cell repertoires in cytomegalovirus infection. Study overall: CMV infection together with matching HLA type was indicated by public TCR beta signatures. Findings of the study overall: Of the TCR beta families, the public ones yielded a cumulative frequency that identified carriers of CMV plus the relevant HLA. CMV-specific TCR beta clonotypes restricted by HLA-C dominated the ex vivo response.

Each CDR3 protein is one row after TCRdb ran MiXCR on the reads. The sample includes some 100,000 distinct CDR3 sequences, more than 20% of them seen just once. Comment on this clonotype: As yet, its antigen is unknown.

This TCR was recovered from a human donor in good health (CMV status not recorded). Some clones in this sample may be carry-over from other donors' samples. The sample consisted of CD8+ T cells from PBMCs.

CDR3 sequence reads: CASSLLETGELFF. The CDR3 region has the DNA TGTGCCAGCAGTCTACTAGAGACCGGGGAGCTGTTTTTT. This sequence joins TRBV6-8 and TRBJ2-2, with a tentative D call TRBD2 (5 bases). The CDR3 length is 13 residues. V was shortened by 5 bases and J by 5 bases, with 9 bases between the two germline ends. In germline, CDR1 is MNHGY, CDR2 SAAAGT.